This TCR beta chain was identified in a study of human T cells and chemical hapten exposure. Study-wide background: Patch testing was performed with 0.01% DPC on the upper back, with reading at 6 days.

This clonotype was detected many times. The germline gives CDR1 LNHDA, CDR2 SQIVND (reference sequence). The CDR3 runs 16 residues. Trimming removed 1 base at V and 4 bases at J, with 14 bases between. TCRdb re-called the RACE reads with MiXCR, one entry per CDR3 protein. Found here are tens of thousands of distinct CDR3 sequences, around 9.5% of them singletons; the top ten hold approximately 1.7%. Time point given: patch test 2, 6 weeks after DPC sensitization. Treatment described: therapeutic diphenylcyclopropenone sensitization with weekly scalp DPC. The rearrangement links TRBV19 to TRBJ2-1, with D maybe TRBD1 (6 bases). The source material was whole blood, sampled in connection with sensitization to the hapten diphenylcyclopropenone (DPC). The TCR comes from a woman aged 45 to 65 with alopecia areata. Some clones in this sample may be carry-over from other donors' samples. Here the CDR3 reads CASSIGGRGHYNEQFF. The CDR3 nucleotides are TGTGCCAGTAGTATAGGCGGTAGGGGACATTACAATGAGCAGTTCTTC.